This TCR beta chain was sequenced during a study of CD8 T cell repertoires and HIV-1 epitope variants. The protocol was immunoSEQ multiplex PCR, while the TCRdb copy is restricted to in-frame clones and leaves out a portion. This table holds 3,400 or so clones, over 55% found once. About this clone: Its antigen is undetermined.

Germline V lookup: CDR1 MNHEY, CDR2 SMNVEV (reference sequence). CDR3 length: 15 residues. Trimming took 0 bases from V and 0 from J, leaving 6 bases between them. The V gene is TRBV27, the J gene TRBJ2-1; D gene uncertain. Sequencing input: cultured CD8+ T cells derived from PBMCs. The sequence was collected from a male donor with HIV. CDR3 in amino acids: CASSLSGSSYNEQFF. The CDR3 nucleotides read TGTGCCAGCAGTTTATCGGGAAGCTCCTACAATGAGCAGTTCTTC.